The clone carrying this T cell receptor beta chain was seen many times. Its antigen is undetermined. CDR1 is SGHTA, CDR2 FQGNSA, per germline. This CDR3 region has 13 residues. Trimming removed 1 base at V and 4 bases at J, with 8 bases between. Uncontrolled infection, other autoimmune disease, pregnancy or lactation led to exclusion. The sample belongs to a study of T cells in Graves' hyperthyroidism and ophthalmopathy. Study results and caveats: From stable hyperthyroidism, ophthalmopathy was separated by a 13 V-J model.

TCR beta CDR3 regions were amplified from RNA. An initial round of RT-PCR targeting the TCR CDR3 relied on the HTBI primer set. TCRdb itself ran the multiplex PCR reads through MiXCR, one entry per CDR3 protein. The sample lists about 570,000 distinct CDR3 sequences; around 45% were seen once. The clonotype originates from an adult woman with Graves' disease, either hyperthyroidism or ophthalmopathy (not recorded which). This sequence joins TRBV7-2 and TRBJ2-7; tentatively, D is TRBD2 (5 bases). Source material: peripheral blood or thyroid tissue (not recorded which). The CDR3 region has the DNA TGTGCCAGCAGCTTAGGAGGGTATTACGAGCAGTACTTC. As protein: CASSLGGYYEQYF.